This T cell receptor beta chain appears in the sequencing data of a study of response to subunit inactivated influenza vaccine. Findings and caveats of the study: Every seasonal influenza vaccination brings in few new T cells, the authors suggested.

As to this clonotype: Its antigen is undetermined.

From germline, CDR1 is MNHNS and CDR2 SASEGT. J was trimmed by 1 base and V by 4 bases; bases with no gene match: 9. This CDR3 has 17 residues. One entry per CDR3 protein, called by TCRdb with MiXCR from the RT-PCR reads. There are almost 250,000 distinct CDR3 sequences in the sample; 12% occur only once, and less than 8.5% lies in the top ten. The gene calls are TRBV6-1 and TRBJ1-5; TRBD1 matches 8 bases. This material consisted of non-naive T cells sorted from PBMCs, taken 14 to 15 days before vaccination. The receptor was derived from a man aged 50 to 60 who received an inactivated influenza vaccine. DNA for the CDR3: TGTGCCAGCAGTGCAGATTCAGGGGGCCGGAGCAATCAGCCCCAGCATTTT. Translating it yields CASSADSGGRSNQPQHF.